This entry lists 24 T cell receptor beta chains sequenced from one sample in a study of blood T cells in healthy people across ages. Using a J-beta primer mix together with a sample-barcoded 5' primer, a second PCR was run for roughly 6 to 11 cycles. TCRdb processed the 5' RACE reads anew with MiXCR; each CDR3 protein has one entry. The table includes about 1 million distinct CDR3 sequences, 45% detected once. Sequenced sample: blood. These receptors all stem from a woman in her sixties in good health.

This chain links TRBV20-1 with TRBJ2-4; 13 bases line up with TRBD2. Per the germline V gene, CDR1 is DFQATT and CDR2 is SNEGSKA (reference sequence). The V and J ends lost 6 bases and 1 base, in that order; junction bases with no gene match: 3. CDR3 size: 15 residues. DNA for the CDR3: TGCAGTGCGCCGACTAGCGGGAGGGCCAAAAACATTCAGTACTTC. It translates to CSAPTSGRAKNIQYF.

This sequence joins TRBV6-5 and TRBJ2-4; a weak D match, TRBD1 (5 bases). The CDR3 covers 16 residues. Germline V gene lookup returns CDR1 MNHEY and CDR2 SVGAGI. Trimming shortened V by 4 bases and J by 1 base, and 14 bases separated the two germline ends. Written as DNA, the CDR3 is TGTGCCAGCAGTTTTCGTGGGGCCCTCGCCAAAAACATTCAGTACTTC. This translates into CASSFRGALAKNIQYF.

This rearrangement joins TRBV28 to TRBJ2-7, with 7 positions matching TRBD2. The J call may be faulty, since TRBJ2-5 better matches the DNA end. The CDR3 covers 14 residues. Looked up from germline, CDR1 is MDHEN and CDR2 is SYDVKM. CDR3 bases: TGTGCCAGCAGTTTAGCGGGAGCTCCGGAGACCCAGTACTTC. Its protein is CASSLAGAPETQYF.

About this clonotype itself: Compared with germline, one end of the junction differs, possibly owing to a read error. The chain employs TRBV4-1 and TRBJ2-3; D is possibly TRBD1 (5 bases). The CDR3 is made up of 12 amino acids. CDR1 is MGHRA, CDR2 YSYEKL, per germline. The CDR3 DNA reads as TGTGCCACTCAGGGTGGCACAGATACGCAGTATTTT. Protein: CATQGGTDTQYF.

The chain recombines TRBV27 with TRBJ2-1, with TRBD1 identical over 8 bases. The CDR3 length is 13 residues. With V trimmed by 5 bases and J by 8 bases, 5 bases remained unmatched. Germline V lookup: CDR1 MNHEY, CDR2 SMNVEV (reference sequence). CDR3: CASSRQGRHEQFF. Here the CDR3 DNA reads TGTGCCAGCAGTCGACAGGGGAGGCATGAGCAGTTCTTC.

This clonotype was detected a few times. The V gene is TRBV20-1, the J gene TRBJ2-1; D is unresolved. Germline CDR1 is DFQATT and CDR2 is SNEGSKA (reference sequence). Trimming shortened V by 1 base and J by 6 bases, and 4 bases separated the two germline ends. The CDR3 has 11 amino acids. CDR3 nucleotide sequence: TGCAGTGCTAGAGGATCCAATGAGCAGTTCTTC. This codes for CSARGSNEQFF.

This clonotype showed up many times. A much larger clone differs by one base, so this may be a read error. The chain recombines TRBV6-2 or TRBV6-3 with TRBJ2-5; the D is unclear. Trimming pared 5 bases from V and 11 bases from J, leaving 15 bases between. The V gene's germline CDR1 is MNHEY and CDR2 SVGEGT. This CDR3 spans 12 amino acids. CDR3 sequence: CASSPTFHEQYF. The CDR3 DNA sequence: TGTGCCAGCAGTCCTACGTTTCATGAGCAGTACTTC.

The chain joins TRBV29-1 to TRBJ2-5; D gene uncertain. V lost 3 bases and J 12 bases, leaving 17 bases between the germline ends. This CDR3 spans 12 amino acids. Germline CDR1 and CDR2: SQVTM and ANQGSEA. The CDR3 nucleotides are TGCAGCGTTGAGAGGATTCAGAATGAGGAGTACTTC. Translating it yields CSVERIQNEEYF.

The rearrangement links TRBV4-1 to TRBJ2-1; no firm D call. From germline, CDR1 is MGHRA and CDR2 YSYEKL. The CDR3 loop spans 17 amino acids. V was pared by 0 bases and J by 8 bases, with 20 bases between. This CDR3 is CASSQDIRLELYYEQFF. CDR3 coding DNA: TGCGCCAGCAGCCAAGATATAAGGCTAGAGCTCTATTATGAGCAGTTCTTC.

The V call is TRBV5-1, the J call TRBJ2-7, with 9 bases that match TRBD2. Germline-derived CDR1 and CDR2 are SGHRS and YFSETQ. The length of the CDR3 is 16 residues. V lost 4 bases, J lost 2 bases, and 10 bases stayed unmatched. CDR3 amino acids: CASSQRGLAGTYEQYF. The CDR3 bases are TGCGCCAGCAGCCAAAGGGGACTAGCCGGAACCTACGAGCAGTACTTC.

This clonotype was counted ten times or more. The chain carries TRBV27 and TRBJ2-7; no firm D call. Per the germline V gene, CDR1 is MNHEY and CDR2 is SMNVEV (reference sequence). Trimming pared 6 bases from V and 3 bases from J, leaving 6 bases between. This CDR3 has 11 residues. The CDR3 is CASSSNYEQYF. The CDR3, as DNA: TGTGCCAGCAGCAGCAACTACGAGCAGTACTTC.

The chain links TRBV12-3 or TRBV12-4 to TRBJ2-5; 11 positions match TRBD2. After removal of 6 bases from V and 5 bases from J, the junction contained 8 bases not matched to a gene. CDR3 length: 15 residues. In DNA form, the CDR3 reads TGTGCCAGCAGACTTAGCGGGAGGGCCTGGGAGACCCAGTACTTC. Translation: CASRLSGRAWETQYF.

The V and J genes are TRBV5-1 and TRBJ1-2, with D unclear. V dropped 0 bases and J dropped 0 bases, with 9 bases sitting between them. The length of the CDR3 is 15 residues. Germline lookup yields CDR1 SGHRS and CDR2 YFSETQ. The CDR3: CASSLAESPNYGYTF. As DNA, the CDR3 is TGCGCCAGCAGCTTGGCCGAGAGCCCTAACTATGGCTACACCTTC.

This clonotype was found a few times. This rearrangement joins TRBV2 to TRBJ2-5; 8 bases are shared with TRBD1. The CDR3 runs to 15 residues. The trim removed 6 bases at V and 1 base at J, leaving 7 bases unmatched. Germline CDR1 reads SNHLY; CDR2 reads FYNNEI. The CDR3 here is CASSAGTGFQETQYF. The CDR3 bases are TGTGCCAGCAGCGCCGGGACAGGTTTCCAAGAGACCCAGTACTTC.

Ten or more counts support this clonotype. The chain employs TRBV10-3 and TRBJ1-5; tentatively, D is TRBD1 (5 bases). The CDR3 totals 15 residues. V lost 4 bases to trimming and J lost 2 bases, with 12 bases between them. CDR1 is ENHRY and CDR2 is SYGVKD in the germline V gene. The CDR3 spells CAISAGRDGNQPQHF. CDR3 bases: TGTGCCATCAGTGCTGGGAGGGACGGCAATCAGCCCCAGCATTTT.

The chain is built from TRBV27 and TRBJ2-7, with D tentatively TRBD2 (5 bases). Germline assignment: CDR1 MNHEY and CDR2 SMNVEV (reference sequence). The ends were cut back, 6 bases at V and 7 bases at J, with 19 bases in the middle. This CDR3 has 14 residues. CDR3 sequence reads: CASRTTTGYNEQYF. The DNA of the CDR3 is TGTGCCAGCAGAACAACTACGGGGTACAATGAGCAGTACTTC.

The chain recombines TRBV28 with TRBJ2-5; D may be TRBD2 (5 bases). CDR1 MDHEN and CDR2 SYDVKM come from the germline V gene. There are 15 residues in the CDR3. With 2 bases removed from V and 1 base from J, the gap between germline ends came to 11 bases. The CDR3 nucleotides are TGTGCCAGCAGTTTAGGACTCAGGACCCAAGAGACCCAGTACTTC. Translated, it gives CASSLGLRTQETQYF.

This clonotype was seen just once. The chain is built from TRBV19 and TRBJ1-5; D remains ambiguous. V gave up 7 bases and J gave up 1 base, with 20 bases separating them. CDR3 size: 17 residues. Germline assignment: CDR1 LNHDA and CDR2 SQIVND (reference sequence). The CDR3 DNA follows: TGTGCCAGTATTCCTTCTTTCGAGGCTGGGAGCAATCAGCCCCAGCATTTT. Residues: CASIPSFEAGSNQPQHF.

The J gene is TRBJ2-1, the V gene TRBV27; 12 positions agree with TRBD2. Germline trimming cut 3 bases from V and 6 bases from J; bases unmatched to any gene: 6. CDR3 length: 16 amino acids. CDR1 and CDR2 from the germline V gene are MNHEY and SMNVEV (reference sequence). CDR3 nucleotides: TGTGCCAGCAGTTTTGTACTAGCGGGAGGATCCAATGAGCAGTTCTTC. Translation: CASSFVLAGGSNEQFF.

The V call is TRBV11-2, the J call TRBJ2-4; 8 bases agree with TRBD2. The better agreement between TRBJ2-5 and the DNA end casts doubt on the J call. There are 13 residues in the CDR3. Germline CDR1 reads SGHAT; CDR2 reads FQNNGV. CDR3 bases: TGTGCCAGCAGCCGGGAGGGGGACGAGACCCAGTACTTC. Translated: CASSREGDETQYF.

This clonotype was seen a few times. The chain employs TRBV6-5 and TRBJ2-5; D is uncertain. CDR3 length equals 14 residues. Germline loops: CDR1 MNHEY, CDR2 SVGAGI. Trimming took 4 bases from V and 0 from J, leaving 9 bases between them. CDR3 in DNA: TGTGCCAGCAGTTCTTGGCAGGACCAAGAGACCCAGTACTTC. The encoded protein is CASSSWQDQETQYF.

This clonotype was seen at least ten times. The CDR3: CASRIQGFTGELFF. The CDR3 bases are TGTGCCAGCAGAATACAGGGATTCACCGGGGAGCTGTTTTTT. The chain is built from TRBV12-3 or TRBV12-4 and TRBJ2-2; D possibly corresponds to TRBD1 (6 bases). The CDR3 sequence is 14 residues long. V lost 6 bases to trimming and J lost 4 bases, with 12 bases between them.

The J gene is TRBJ2-4, the V gene TRBV20-1; the match to TRBD2 covers 7 bases. Near its end, the DNA agrees better with TRBJ2-5, so the J call may be wrong. The CDR3 has 15 residues. The germline V gene encodes CDR1 DFQATT and CDR2 SNEGSKA (reference sequence). The DNA for the CDR3 is TGCAGTGCTAGCGACCCGAACCTGGGAGGGGAGACCCAGTACTTC. This translates into CSASDPNLGGETQYF.

In regard to this clonotype: This could be a read error, since a much larger clone is one nucleotide away. The chain combines TRBV10-3 with TRBJ1-5; a weak D match, TRBD1 (6 bases). CDR1 ENHRY and CDR2 SYGVKD come from the germline V gene. CDR3 length: 12 amino acids. CDR3 sequence: CAISESGQPRHF. As DNA, the CDR3 is TGTGCCATCAGTGAGTCAGGACAGCCCCGGCATTTT.